This entry is about one TCR beta chain. Its antigen is not identified. This record belongs to a study of cytomegalovirus exposure and HLA in healthy donors. Using immunoSEQ multiplex PCR, the repertoire was profiled, and TCRdb retains in-frame clones only, with some absent. The table includes more than 200,000 clones, roughly 88% detected once. Study-level results: Cytomegalovirus association was listed for around 180 TCR beta chains. According to a later analysis, TCR clusters from the first cohort tended to co-occur in the 120 or so validation repertoires. Despite most TCR sequences being rare, some public TCRs occurred in many donors. In vitro, three CMV-associated chains proved specific for CMV antigens.

Per the germline V gene, CDR1 is SGHNT and CDR2 is YENEEA. V shed 0 bases and J shed 7 bases, with 3 bases lying between them. CDR3 length: 12 residues. The chain joins TRBV11-3 to TRBJ1-4; no firm D call. The sample was PBMCs. The receptor was derived from a woman younger than 45 in good health and CMV-seronegative. CDR3 sequence: CASSLEPEKLFF. CDR3 bases: TGTGCCAGCAGCTTAGAACCTGAAAAACTGTTTTTT.